A selection of T cell receptor beta chains follows, all from one sample in a study of cytomegalovirus exposure and HLA in healthy donors. Generated by immunoSEQ multiplex PCR, the TCRdb table keeps only in-frame clones and is missing some. The sample holds just over 80,000 clones; around 96% are singletons and the top ten take about 1.3%. The sequenced material came from PBMCs. The receptor source for this set is a woman younger than 30 in good health and CMV-seronegative. The conserved cysteine and the conserved F or W are not part of the CDR3 here.

v_call	j_call	cdr3_aa
TRBV5-1	TRBJ2-3	ASSFTGTDTQY
TRBV6-5	TRBJ2-7	ASSYAGLGGYEQY
TRBV11-2	TRBJ2-7	ASSPQGTVAYEQY
TRBV5-1	TRBJ2-3	ASSLAEGSGRASDTQY
TRBV15	TRBJ2-7	ATRSRDRESQEQY
TRBV27	TRBJ2-1	ASSLRKTGGLSEQF
TRBV11-2	TRBJ2-7	ASSFGGTASYEQY
TRBV2	TRBJ2-7	ASAGQVSYEQY
TRBV19	TRBJ2-1	ASSIRSSGMYGEQF
TRBV11-3	TRBJ2-5	ASSFGGPETQY
TRBV2	TRBJ2-7	ASSFRRDNYEQY
TRBV5-4	TRBJ2-3	ASSTSGRRTDTQY
TRBV13	TRBJ2-7	ASSLGQGATYEQY
TRBV29-1	TRBJ1-2	SVEDGVGYGYT
TRBV9	TRBJ2-7	ASSVVGGMNYEQY
TRBV14	TRBJ2-5	ASSPLAGGETQY
TRBV6-6	TRBJ1-1	ASSDRGTVNTEAF
TRBV2	TRBJ2-1	AIREGLGNEQF
TRBV4-1	TRBJ2-2	ASSLEDRGTGELF
TRBV7-2	TRBJ2-1	ASSSLSDSSYNEQF
TRBV7-6	TRBJ1-2	ASSLGQGVAYGYT
TRBV5-1	TRBJ1-4	ASSFSGNEKLF
TRBV7-2	TRBJ2-3	ASSSSAVSTDTQY
TRBV29-1	TRBJ1-1	SVQWSVNTEAF
TRBV7-2	TRBJ2-1	ASSLERGTPYNEQF
TRBV14	TRBJ2-1	ASSPYWGAYNEQF
TRBV13	TRBJ2-7	ASSHTQSGGSLREQY
TRBV2	TRBJ1-5	ASSRTGQGNQPQH
TRBV10-3	TRBJ2-3	AIPSGGAGASSRRDTDTQY
TRBV6-1	TRBJ2-5	ASSVTGRETQY
TRBV2	TRBJ2-1	AIQGSGRAYEQF
TRBV7-9	TRBJ2-1	ASSYPAGDNEQF
TRBV10-1	TRBJ2-7	ASSRVNGLAYYEQY
TRBV7-6	TRBJ2-7	ASSPQGDRGNYEQY
TRBV6-6	TRBJ2-2	ASRTGTGTTGELF
TRBV7-8	TRBJ2-7	ASSLGQGPSYEQY
TRBV27	TRBJ1-2	ASSSREGKGYGYT
TRBV14	TRBJ1-4	ASSHIQQKLF
TRBV27	TRBJ2-3	ASSSPLAGGLADTQY
TRBV6-5	TRBJ2-7	ASSYRQGRLYEQY
TRBV29-1	TRBJ1-1	SLREGIAEAF
TRBV19	TRBJ2-6	ASSGELDWAPTGRGANVLT
TRBV29-1	TRBJ2-7	SVQGASYEQY
TRBV7-9	TRBJ1-1	ASSLVSQRDTEAF
TRBV30	TRBJ2-7	AWNLMSGPIYEQY